One sample yielded the 17 T cell receptor beta chains listed below, sequenced in a study of T cells in Graves' hyperthyroidism and ophthalmopathy. Using RNA transcripts as the source, TCR beta CDR3 regions were amplified. HTBI primers drove first-round RT-PCR of the TCR CDR3. MiXCR, applied by TCRdb to the multiplex PCR reads, yields one record per CDR3 protein. The table includes 540,000 or so distinct CDR3 sequences, more than 15% detected once. The sample taken for sequencing was blood. The receptor set was obtained from a woman aged 25 to 39 with Graves' hyperthyroidism.

This clonotype appeared many times. The chain carries TRBV29-1 and TRBJ1-2; D gene ambiguous. Germline values: CDR1 SQVTM, CDR2 ANQGSEA. CDR3 length equals 8 residues. The V end was cut by 7 bases, the J end by 6 bases, with 3 bases between. The CDR3 coding sequence is TGCAGCGCGAATGGCTACACCTTC. This encodes CSANGYTF.

Ten or more counts support this clonotype. This rearrangement joins TRBV20-1 to TRBJ2-7; perhaps TRBD1 as D (6 bases). V gave up 5 bases and J gave up 0 bases, with 14 bases separating them. CDR1 is DFQATT and CDR2 is SNEGSKA in the germline V gene (reference sequence). This CDR3 is built from 14 residues. The CDR3 sequence is CSALPGGFSYEQYF. The DNA of the CDR3 is TGCAGTGCTCTCCCTGGGGGCTTCTCCTACGAGCAGTACTTC.

About this clonotype itself: At one of its ends the junction is not consistent with the germline gene, which may arise from a read error. The chain recombines TRBV5-1 with TRBJ2-2; D is unclear. This CDR3 region has 11 residues. Germline V gene lookup returns CDR1 SGHRS and CDR2 YFSETQ. The CDR3 loop is CTSRYTGELFF. The DNA of the CDR3 is TGCACCAGCAGATACACCGGGGAGCTGTTTTTT.

This clonotype has ten or more counts. J is TRBJ2-3 and V is TRBV5-1; D gene uncertain. Trimming removed 3 bases at V and 2 bases at J, with 7 bases between. Germline CDR1 is SGHRS and CDR2 is YFSETQ. There are 13 residues in the CDR3. CDR3 residues: CASSSPDTDTQYF. The CDR3 DNA is TGCGCCAGCAGCTCTCCAGACACAGATACGCAGTATTTT.

This clonotype was seen only a few times. The chain combines TRBV6-6 with TRBJ2-7; 8 positions agree with TRBD2. The J segment lost 5 bases and the V segment lost 2 bases, leaving 8 bases of the junction unmatched. CDR3 length equals 15 residues. The germline gives CDR1 MNHNY, CDR2 SVGAGI (reference sequence). The CDR3 bases are TGTGCCAGCAGTTACCCGGGGGGGAATTCCAACGAGCAGTACTTC. Translating gives CASSYPGGNSNEQYF.

In its sample, this clonotype was seen a few times. The chain is built from TRBV7-9 and TRBJ1-1, with 10 bases aligning to TRBD1. The germline CDR1 and CDR2 sequences are SEHNR and FQNEAQ (reference sequence). This CDR3 is built from 17 residues. With V trimmed by 3 bases and J by 2 bases, 9 bases remained unmatched. DNA of the CDR3: TGTGCCAGCAGCTTCGGCCCAGACAGGGGGCAAAACACTGAAGCTTTCTTT. Protein: CASSFGPDRGQNTEAFF. Full variable domain (missing parts from reference TRBV7-9 and TRBJ1-1): DTGVSQNPRHKITKRGQNVTFRCDPISEHNRLYWYRQTLGQGPEFLTYFQNEAQLEKSRLLSDRFSAERPKGSFSTLEIQRTEQGDSAMYLCASSFGPDRGQNTEAFFGQGTRLTVV.

This clonotype has a count of ten or more. The chain joins TRBV5-1 to TRBJ2-3; no clear D. V lost 4 bases to trimming and J lost 2 bases, with 5 bases between them. CDR3 size: 12 residues. In germline, CDR1 is SGHRS, CDR2 YFSETQ. CDR3 residues: CASSLYTDTQYF. CDR3 DNA: TGCGCCAGCAGCCTATACACAGATACGCAGTATTTT.

The V call is TRBV10-3, the J call TRBJ2-1, with D hard to call. The CDR3 is made up of 15 amino acids. V lost 6 bases and J lost 0, with 12 bases in between. Germline V gene sequence: CDR1 ENHRY, CDR2 SYGVKD. CDR3 loop: CAISLVRLSYNEQFF. The DNA for the CDR3 is TGTGCCATCAGCCTGGTGCGGCTCTCCTACAATGAGCAGTTCTTC.

CDR3 bases: TGTGCCAGCCGAACCAACCAGGTGCGAGAGTCCTACGAGCAGTACTTC. Residues: CASRTNQVRESYEQYF. This sequence joins TRBV5-4 and TRBJ2-7; D is uncertain. Germline V lookup: CDR1 SGHNT, CDR2 YYREEE (reference sequence). The CDR3 runs 16 residues. Trimming removed 7 bases at V and 1 base at J, with 21 bases between.

This chain links TRBV10-3 with TRBJ2-3; D might be TRBD1 (6 bases). The CDR3 extends over 16 amino acids. Germline V gives CDR1 ENHRY, CDR2 SYGVKD. The V gene lost 6 bases and the J gene lost 5 bases, with 21 bases spanning the gap. CDR3 residues: CAIRWGQPAGLDTQYF. In DNA, the CDR3 is TGTGCCATCAGGTGGGGGCAGCCGGCCGGCTTAGATACGCAGTATTTT.

This clonotype was seen a few times. The J gene is TRBJ1-5, the V gene TRBV28, with D perhaps TRBD1 (5 bases). The V gene lost 5 bases and the J gene lost 6 bases, with 11 bases spanning the gap. Germline lookup yields CDR1 MDHEN and CDR2 SYDVKM. The CDR3 runs to 13 residues. The CDR3 region is CASSPGLSQPQHF. In DNA, the CDR3 is TGTGCCAGCAGTCCAGGGTTGAGTCAGCCCCAGCATTTT.

This clonotype was found a few times. In DNA, the CDR3 is TGTGCCAGCAGTCGACCTAGCGAGAGCACAGATACGCAGTATTTT. This encodes CASSRPSESTDTQYF. This rearrangement joins TRBV27 to TRBJ2-3; possibly TRBD2 for D (6 bases). The CDR3 loop spans 15 amino acids. V dropped 5 bases and J dropped 0 bases, with 12 bases sitting between them. Looked up from germline, CDR1 is MNHEY and CDR2 is SMNVEV (reference sequence).

The chain links TRBV9 to TRBJ1-2; no definite D call. Germline loops: CDR1 SGDLS, CDR2 YYNGEE. Trimming took 3 bases from V and 4 from J, leaving 10 bases between them. The CDR3 is 13 amino acids. The DNA of the CDR3 is TGTGCCAGCAGCGGAGGAGAATCCTATGGCTACACCTTC. It encodes CASSGGESYGYTF.

This clonotype was counted many times. The chain joins TRBV30 to TRBJ2-3; 7 bases line up with TRBD2. V shed 4 bases, J shed 2 bases, and the junction held 6 bases outside the gene matches. The germline V gene has CDR1 GTSNPN and CDR2 SVGIG (reference sequence). This CDR3 has 14 residues. The CDR3 sequence is CAWTSLADTDTQYF. The CDR3 DNA reads as TGTGCCTGGACCAGTCTAGCGGACACAGATACGCAGTATTTT.

Many counts were recorded for this clonotype. The chain links TRBV3-1 to TRBJ2-1, with 7 bases that match TRBD2. Per the germline V gene, CDR1 is LGHDT and CDR2 is YNNKEL (reference sequence). The CDR3 totals 15 residues. The trim removed 0 bases at V and 8 bases at J, leaving 7 bases unmatched. The CDR3 DNA follows: TGTGCCAGCAGCCAAGACCGGACTAGGAAAGATGAGCAGTTCTTC. It encodes CASSQDRTRKDEQFF.

This clonotype was observed many times. The chain has TRBV7-9 and TRBJ1-1; D not certain. V dropped 5 bases and J dropped 3 bases, with 13 bases sitting between them. Germline assignment: CDR1 SEHNR and CDR2 FQNEAQ (reference sequence). This CDR3 spans 14 amino acids. The CDR3 is CASSPREVDTEAFF. CDR3 DNA: TGTGCCAGCAGCCCCCGCGAGGTAGACACTGAAGCTTTCTTT.

The chain is built from TRBV7-8 and TRBJ1-1; 7 nucleotides agree with TRBD1. The CDR3 is made up of 15 amino acids. The V gene's germline CDR1 is SGHVS and CDR2 FQNEAQ. With 2 bases clipped from V and 6 bases from J, the junction kept 9 bases outside the gene matches. This chain's CDR3 is CASSLFRPTGAEAFF. CDR3 coding DNA: TGTGCCAGCAGCTTATTCCGGCCTACAGGGGCTGAAGCTTTCTTT.